A single sample is the source of the 12 T cell receptor beta chains below, sequenced in a study of blood T cell repertoires in COVID-19 (dated by TCRdb to the early 2020s). To prepare the library, the immunoSEQ multiplex PCR assay was applied. This is the immuneACCESS table as TCRdb keeps it, with only in-frame sequences that have V and J called. A part of the clones is gone; compared with another copy, unresolved V genes explain less than half, and the rest is unexplained. For this sample the table gives nearly 250,000 clones, of which 75% to 85% were detected only once. 8.5% to 9.5% of the sample goes to the ten largest clones. The sequencing input was PBMCs or T cells enriched from blood (not recorded which). The receptors were sampled from a woman in her 50s with acute COVID-19.

The V call is TRBV7-9, the J call TRBJ1-5; weak D call: TRBD1 (5 bases). This CDR3 is built from 15 residues. V was shortened by 1 base and J by 4 bases, with 11 bases between the two germline ends. Germline V gene data show CDR1 as SEHNR and CDR2 as FQNEAQ (reference sequence). The CDR3 DNA follows: TGTGCCAGCAGCTTAGGGGGCGCTGGGAATCAGCCCCAGCATTTT. Amino acid sequence: CASSLGGAGNQPQHF. Filled out from reference TRBV7-9 and TRBJ1-5, the complete variable domain reads DTGVSQNPRHKITKRGQNVTFRCDPISEHNRLYWYRQTLGQGPEFLTYFQNEAQLEKSRLLSDRFSAERPKGSFSTLEIQRTEQGDSAMYLCASSLGGAGNQPQHFGDGTRLSIL.

The rearrangement joins TRBV5-6 to TRBJ2-7, with TRBD1 matching over 11 bases. The CDR3 is 16 residues long. From germline, CDR1 is SGHDT and CDR2 YYEEEE. Trimming took 4 bases from V and 1 from J; bases not matched to a gene: 7. As DNA, the CDR3 is TGTGCCAGCAGCCAACCGGGACAGGGGGTATCCTACGAGCAGTACTTC. Translated, it gives CASSQPGQGVSYEQYF.

The chain joins TRBV7-6 to TRBJ1-4; 9 bases are a match to TRBD1. Germline assignment: CDR1 SGHVS and CDR2 FNYEAQ. The J segment lost 5 bases and the V segment lost 6 bases, leaving 4 bases of the junction unmatched. The CDR3 consists of 14 residues. CDR3 in amino acids: CASRLQGANEKLFF. The CDR3 DNA sequence: TGTGCCAGCAGGCTACAGGGGGCCAATGAAAAACTGTTTTTT.

The chain joins TRBV15 to TRBJ1-4; 10 positions match TRBD1. The germline CDR1 and CDR2 sequences are LNHNV and YYDKDF (reference sequence). CDR3 length: 17 amino acids. V gave up 5 bases and J gave up 4 bases; unmatched junction bases: 10. CDR3 DNA sequence: TGTGCCACCAGCTCCAGGACAGGGGGGATGAATAATGAAAAACTGTTTTTT. Amino acid sequence: CATSSRTGGMNNEKLFF.

The J gene is TRBJ2-2, the V gene TRBV18, with a tentative D call TRBD2 (6 bases). The germline CDR1 and CDR2 sequences are KGHSH and LQKENI. Between the trimmed V and J ends, which lost 8 bases and 4 bases, there was a span of 14 bases. The CDR3 has 14 amino acids. CDR3 loop: CASLRREATGELFF. CDR3 in DNA: TGTGCCAGCCTCCGGAGGGAGGCCACCGGGGAGCTGTTTTTT.

This chain joins TRBV7-9 and TRBJ1-2; no firm D call. V lost 1 base to trimming and J lost 10 bases, with 10 bases between them. The germline V gene has CDR1 SEHNR and CDR2 FQNEAQ (reference sequence). The CDR3 has 12 residues. The CDR3 DNA reads as TGTGCCAGCAGCTTAGACAATCTTGACTACACCTTC. It translates to CASSLDNLDYTF.

V is TRBV7-9 and J is TRBJ1-2; 10 positions match TRBD1. The CDR3 extends over 17 amino acids. V lost 1 base to trimming and J lost 6 bases; unmatched junction nucleotides: 11. CDR1 is SEHNR and CDR2 is FQNEAQ in the germline V gene (reference sequence). This CDR3 reads CASSLGQGARGIDGYTF. The CDR3 region has the DNA TGTGCCAGCAGCTTAGGACAGGGGGCGCGAGGAATCGATGGCTACACCTTC. Full variable domain (remainder filled in from reference TRBV7-9 and TRBJ1-2): DTGVSQNPRHKITKRGQNVTFRCDPISEHNRLYWYRQTLGQGPEFLTYFQNEAQLEKSRLLSDRFSAERPKGSFSTLEIQRTEQGDSAMYLCASSLGQGARGIDGYTFGSGTRLTVV.

The rearrangement uses TRBV5-4 and TRBJ1-1; weak D call: TRBD1 (6 bases). V was shortened by 1 base and J by 7 bases, with 14 bases between the two germline ends. There are 14 residues in the CDR3. The V gene's germline CDR1 is SGHNT and CDR2 YYREEE (reference sequence). For the CDR3, the DNA is TGTGCCAGCAGCTTGTCGGGGGGCATAAATGAAGCTTTCTTT. This gives the protein CASSLSGGINEAFF.

The chain carries TRBV7-9 and TRBJ2-7, with D uncertain. This CDR3 comprises 14 residues. The V gene's germline CDR1 is SEHNR and CDR2 FQNEAQ (reference sequence). Trimming took 2 bases from V and 0 from J, leaving 8 bases between them. The CDR3 region has the DNA TGTGCCAGCAGCTTAAGTCAGAACTCCTACGAGCAGTACTTC. Amino acid sequence: CASSLSQNSYEQYF.

This clone was found a few times. The chain is built from TRBV5-1 and TRBJ1-2; the match to TRBD1 covers 8 bases. This CDR3 has 14 residues. After removal of 3 bases from V and 7 bases from J, the junction contained 8 bases not matched to a gene. Germline values: CDR1 SGHRS, CDR2 YFSETQ. The CDR3 reads CASSWGGQGSGYTF. The CDR3 nucleotides are TGCGCCAGCAGCTGGGGCGGACAGGGCTCTGGCTACACCTTC.

This sequence joins TRBV5-5 and TRBJ1-1; a possible D gene is TRBD1 (5 bases). The length of the CDR3 is 14 residues. The V gene lost 2 bases and the J gene lost 5 bases, with 13 bases spanning the gap. Germline values: CDR1 SGHKS, CDR2 YYEKEE (reference sequence). In DNA, the CDR3 is TGTGCCAGCAGCTTTAAAGGGGCCGGAACTGAAGCTTTCTTT. This encodes CASSFKGAGTEAFF.

This chain uses TRBV30 with TRBJ1-4; TRBD1 agrees at 9 bases. This CDR3 is built from 14 residues. The V segment lost 1 base and the J segment 7 bases; nucleotides outside the gene matches: 4. Germline CDR1 is GTSNPN and CDR2 is SVGIG (reference sequence). CDR3 sequence: CAWSGTGEGEKLFF. The DNA for the CDR3 is TGTGCCTGGAGTGGGACAGGGGAGGGTGAAAAACTGTTTTTT.